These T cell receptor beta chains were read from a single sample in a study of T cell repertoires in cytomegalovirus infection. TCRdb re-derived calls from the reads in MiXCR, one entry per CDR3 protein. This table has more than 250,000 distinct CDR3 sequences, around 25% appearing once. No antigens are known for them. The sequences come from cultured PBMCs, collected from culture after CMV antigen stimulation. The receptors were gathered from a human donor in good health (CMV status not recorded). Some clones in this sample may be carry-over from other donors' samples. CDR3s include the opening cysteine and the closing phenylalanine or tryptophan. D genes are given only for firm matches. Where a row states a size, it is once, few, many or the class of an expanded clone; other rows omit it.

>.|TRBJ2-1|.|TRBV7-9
CASSPNWRGSGTNNEQFF
TGTGCCAGCAGCCCTAACTGGCGGGGTAGCGGAACAAACAATGAGCAGTTCTTC
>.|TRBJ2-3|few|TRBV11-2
CASSPRGFRGTTDTQYF
TGTGCCAGCAGCCCCCGGGGATTTCGTGGGACCACAGATACGCAGTATTTT
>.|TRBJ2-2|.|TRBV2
CASSPRAGELFF
TGTGCCAGCAGTCCTAGGGCCGGGGAGCTGTTTTTT
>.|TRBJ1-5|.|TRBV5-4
CASSEGPHNQPQHF
TGTGCCAGCAGTGAGGGGCCCCATAATCAGCCCCAGCATTTT
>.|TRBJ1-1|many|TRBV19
CASSIRPGNTEAFF
TGTGCCAGTAGTATCCGGCCCGGGAACACTGAAGCTTTCTTT
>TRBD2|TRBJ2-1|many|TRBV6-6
CASSYSTSGTWNEQFF
TGTGCCAGCAGTTACTCGACTAGCGGGACGTGGAATGAGCAGTTCTTC
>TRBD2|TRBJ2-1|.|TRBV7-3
CASSLDGRVHNEQFF
TGTGCCAGCAGCTTAGACGGGAGGGTACACAATGAGCAGTTCTTC
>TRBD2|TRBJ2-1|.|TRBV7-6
CASSLPTGRAGNNEQFF
TGTGCCAGCAGCTTACCAACCGGGAGGGCCGGGAACAATGAGCAGTTCTTC
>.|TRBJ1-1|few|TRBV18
CASSPSPGLLNTEAFF
TGTGCCAGCTCACCAAGTCCCGGCCTCCTGAACACTGAAGCTTTCTTT
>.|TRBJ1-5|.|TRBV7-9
CASSAWGAGNQPQHF
TGTGCCAGCAGCGCTTGGGGGGCAGGCAATCAGCCCCAGCATTTT
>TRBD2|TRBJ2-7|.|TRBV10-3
CATRLAGEFVYEQYF
TGTGCCACCAGACTAGCGGGAGAATTTGTCTACGAGCAGTACTTC
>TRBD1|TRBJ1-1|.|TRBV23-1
CASSSDRDRYTEAFF
TGCGCCAGCAGTTCCGACCGGGACAGATACACTGAAGCTTTCTTT
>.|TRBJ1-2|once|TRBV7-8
CASSLDKNYGYAF
TGTGCCAGCAGCTTAGACAAGAACTATGGCTACGCCTTC
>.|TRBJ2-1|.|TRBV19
CASSIFHENNEQFF
TGTGCCAGTAGTATATTTCACGAAAACAATGAGCAGTTCTTC
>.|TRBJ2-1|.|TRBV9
CASSPTEASSEQFF
TGTGCCAGCAGCCCCACGGAGGCTAGCAGTGAGCAGTTCTTC
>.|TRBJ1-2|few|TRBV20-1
CSAPEGARGSGYTF
TGCAGTGCTCCCGAAGGGGCCAGGGGCAGTGGCTACACCTTC
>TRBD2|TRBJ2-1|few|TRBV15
CATSSTSGRGGGYNEQFF
TGTGCCACCAGCAGTACTAGCGGGAGGGGGGGGGGCTACAATGAGCAGTTCTTC
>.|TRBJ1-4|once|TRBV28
CASSATGVPATNEKLFF
TGTGCCAGCAGTGCCACAGGAGTACCCGCAACTAATGAAAAACTGTTTTTT
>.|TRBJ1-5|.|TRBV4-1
CASSQDEASPQHF
TGCGCCAGCAGCCAAGATGAGGCGTCGCCCCAGCATTTT
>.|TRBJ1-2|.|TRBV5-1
CASSLAGGANYGYTF
TGCGCCAGCAGCTTGGCGGGGGGCGCGAACTATGGCTACACCTTC
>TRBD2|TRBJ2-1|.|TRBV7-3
CASSSHWTSGPNNEQFF
TGTGCCAGCAGCTCCCATTGGACTAGCGGGCCTAACAATGAGCAGTTCTTC
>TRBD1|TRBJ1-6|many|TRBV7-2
CASSLAGTGAYNSPLHF
TGTGCCAGCAGCTTAGCCGGGACAGGGGCCTATAATTCACCCCTCCACTTT